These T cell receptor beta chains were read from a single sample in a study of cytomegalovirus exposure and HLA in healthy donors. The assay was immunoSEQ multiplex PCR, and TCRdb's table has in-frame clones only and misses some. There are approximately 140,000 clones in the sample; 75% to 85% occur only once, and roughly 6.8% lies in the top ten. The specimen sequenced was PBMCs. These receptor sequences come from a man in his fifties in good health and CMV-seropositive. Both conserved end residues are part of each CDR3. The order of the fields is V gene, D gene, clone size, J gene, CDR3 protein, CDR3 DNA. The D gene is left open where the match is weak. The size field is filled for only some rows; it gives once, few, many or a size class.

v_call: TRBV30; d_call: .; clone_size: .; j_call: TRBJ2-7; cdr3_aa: CAWSWEGGIFYEQYF; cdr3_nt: TGTGCCTGGAGTTGGGAAGGGGGAATTTTCTACGAGCAGTACTTC
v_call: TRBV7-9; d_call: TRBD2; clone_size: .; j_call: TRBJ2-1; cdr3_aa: CASSLPRGSSYNEQFF; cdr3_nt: TGTGCCAGCAGTCTACCGCGGGGGAGCTCCTACAATGAGCAGTTCTTC
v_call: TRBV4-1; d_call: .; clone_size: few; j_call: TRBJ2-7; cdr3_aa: CASSQGQVGSGEQYF; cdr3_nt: TGCGCCAGCAGCCAAGGTCAGGTAGGGTCGGGAGAGCAGTACTTC
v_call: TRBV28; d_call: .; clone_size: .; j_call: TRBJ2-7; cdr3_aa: CASRGYRGGEQYF; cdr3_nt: TGTGCCAGCAGGGGATACCGGGGAGGAGAGCAGTACTTC
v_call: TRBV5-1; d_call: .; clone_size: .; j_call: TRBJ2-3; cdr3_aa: CASSLELATDTQYF; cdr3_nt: TGCGCCAGCAGCTTGGAACTAGCCACAGATACGCAGTATTTT
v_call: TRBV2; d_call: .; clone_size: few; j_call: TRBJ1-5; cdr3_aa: CASSTDSGKGQPQHF; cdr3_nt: TGTGCCAGCAGTACCGATTCAGGGAAAGGGCAGCCCCAGCATTTT
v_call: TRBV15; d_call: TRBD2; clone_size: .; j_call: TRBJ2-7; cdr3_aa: CATSRDVGLAGSSSYEQYF; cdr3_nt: TGTGCCACCAGCAGAGATGTGGGACTAGCGGGATCGAGCTCCTACGAGCAGTACTTC
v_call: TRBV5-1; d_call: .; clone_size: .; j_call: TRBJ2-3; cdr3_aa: CASSWGTSGEDTQYF; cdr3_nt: TGCGCCAGCAGCTGGGGGACTTCGGGGGAAGATACGCAGTATTTT
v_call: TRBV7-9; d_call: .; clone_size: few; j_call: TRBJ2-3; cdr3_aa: CSSSSTRGAQYF; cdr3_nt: TGTTCCAGCAGCTCCACTAGAGGAGCGCAGTATTTT
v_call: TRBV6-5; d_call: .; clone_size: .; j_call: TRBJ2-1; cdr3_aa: CASSYSRESGNEQFF; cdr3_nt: TGTGCCAGCAGTTACTCGCGCGAAAGCGGTAATGAGCAGTTCTTC
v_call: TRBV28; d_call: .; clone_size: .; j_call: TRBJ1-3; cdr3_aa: CASSTTGKPGNTIYF; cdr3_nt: TGTGCCAGCAGTACTACGGGGAAGCCTGGAAACACCATATATTTT
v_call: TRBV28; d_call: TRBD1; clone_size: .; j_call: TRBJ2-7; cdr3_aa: CASRASGTGDYEQYF; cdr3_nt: TGTGCCAGCAGAGCCTCCGGGACAGGAGACTACGAGCAGTACTTC
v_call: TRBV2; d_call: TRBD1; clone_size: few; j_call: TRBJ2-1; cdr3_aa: CASSPGQGFYNEQFF; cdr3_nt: TGTGCCAGCAGCCCGGGACAGGGATTCTACAATGAGCAGTTCTTC
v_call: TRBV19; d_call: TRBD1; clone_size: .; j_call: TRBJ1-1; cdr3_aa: CASITDRVTEAFF; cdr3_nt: TGTGCCAGTATTACGGACAGGGTGACTGAAGCTTTCTTT
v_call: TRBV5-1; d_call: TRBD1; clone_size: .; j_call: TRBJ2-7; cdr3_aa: CASSFGTGGVYEQYF; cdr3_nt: TGCGCCAGCAGCTTCGGGACAGGGGGAGTCTACGAGCAGTACTTC
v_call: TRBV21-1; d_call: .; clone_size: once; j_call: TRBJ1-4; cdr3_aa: CASSKARAPGLFF; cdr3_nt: TGTGCCAGCAGCAAAGCGCGGGCCCCCGGACTGTTTTTT
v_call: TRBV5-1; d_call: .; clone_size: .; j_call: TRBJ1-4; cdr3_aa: CASTSGSATNEKLFF; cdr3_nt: TGCGCCAGCACTTCGGGTTCGGCAACTAATGAAAAACTGTTTTTT
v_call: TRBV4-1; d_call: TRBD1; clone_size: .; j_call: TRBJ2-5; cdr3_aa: CASSQGQPLWTQYF; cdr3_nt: TGCGCCAGCAGCCAGGGACAGCCTCTTTGGACCCAGTACTTC
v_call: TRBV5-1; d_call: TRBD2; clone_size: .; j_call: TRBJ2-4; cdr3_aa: CASSVGLADPRYF; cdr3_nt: TGCGCCAGCAGCGTGGGACTAGCGGACCCTAGGTACTTC
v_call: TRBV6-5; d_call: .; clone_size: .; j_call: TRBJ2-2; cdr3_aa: CASSYRRLAGELFF; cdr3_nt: TGTGCCAGCAGTTACAGGAGGTTAGCTGGGGAGCTGTTTTTT
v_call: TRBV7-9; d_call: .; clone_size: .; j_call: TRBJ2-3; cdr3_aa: CASSLEAGADTQYF; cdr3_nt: TGTGCCAGCAGCTTAGAAGCAGGGGCAGATACGCAGTATTTT
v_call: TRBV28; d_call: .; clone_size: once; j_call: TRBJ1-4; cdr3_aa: CASRRQPEKLFF; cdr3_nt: TGTGCCAGCAGGCGACAACCGGAAAAACTGTTTTTT
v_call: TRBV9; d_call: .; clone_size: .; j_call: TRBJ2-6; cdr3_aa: CASSVAAGPASGANVLTF; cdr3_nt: TGTGCCAGCAGCGTCGCGGCGGGTCCCGCCTCTGGGGCCAACGTCCTGACTTTC
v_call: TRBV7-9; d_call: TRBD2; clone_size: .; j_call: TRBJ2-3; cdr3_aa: CASSQGVLAGGGDTQYF; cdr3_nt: TGTGCCAGCAGCCAAGGGGTACTAGCGGGAGGTGGAGATACGCAGTATTTT
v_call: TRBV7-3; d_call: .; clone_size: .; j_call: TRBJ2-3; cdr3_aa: CASSPRGGDTQYF; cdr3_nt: TGTGCCAGCAGCCCTCGGGGAGGAGATACGCAGTATTTT
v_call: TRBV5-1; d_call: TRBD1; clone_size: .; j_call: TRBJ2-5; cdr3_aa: CASSSSGTGGRETQYF; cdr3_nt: TGCGCCAGCAGCTCGTCCGGGACAGGGGGCCGAGAGACCCAGTACTTC
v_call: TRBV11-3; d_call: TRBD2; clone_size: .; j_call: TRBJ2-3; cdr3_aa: CASSLDLAGLAGEPTQYF; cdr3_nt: TGTGCCAGCAGCTTAGATTTGGCAGGACTAGCCGGAGAGCCCACGCAGTATTTT
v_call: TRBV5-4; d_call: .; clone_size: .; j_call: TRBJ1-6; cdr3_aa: CASSPTPGVDNSPLHF; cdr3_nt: TGTGCCAGCAGCCCCACCCCAGGGGTCGATAATTCACCCCTCCACTTT
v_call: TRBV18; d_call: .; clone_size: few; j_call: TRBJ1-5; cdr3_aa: CASSPLNRNQPQHF; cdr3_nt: TGTGCCAGCTCACCTTTGAACAGGAATCAGCCCCAGCATTTT
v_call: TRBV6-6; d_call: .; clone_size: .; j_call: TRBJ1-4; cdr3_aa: CASSPGSHEKLFF; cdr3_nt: TGTGCCAGCAGCCCAGGGTCTCATGAAAAACTGTTTTTT
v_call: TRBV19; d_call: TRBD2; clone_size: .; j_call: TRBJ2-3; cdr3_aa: CASSILAAADTQYF; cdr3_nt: TGTGCCAGTAGTATACTAGCGGCGGCAGATACGCAGTATTTT
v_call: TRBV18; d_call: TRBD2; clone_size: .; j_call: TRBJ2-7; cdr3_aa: CASSLGRAEHEQYF; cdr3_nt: TGTGCCAGCTCGCTCGGGAGGGCCGAACACGAGCAGTACTTC
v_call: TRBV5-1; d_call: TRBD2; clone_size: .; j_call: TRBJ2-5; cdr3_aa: CASSLLSGGGETQYF; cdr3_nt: TGCGCCAGCAGCTTGTTGTCGGGAGGCGGCGAGACCCAGTACTTC
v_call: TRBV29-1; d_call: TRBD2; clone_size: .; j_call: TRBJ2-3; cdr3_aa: CSVEAGLAGTDTQYF; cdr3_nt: TGCAGCGTTGAGGCCGGACTAGCGGGGACAGATACGCAGTATTTT
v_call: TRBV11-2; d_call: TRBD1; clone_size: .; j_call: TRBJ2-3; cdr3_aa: CASSLGDRERDTQYF; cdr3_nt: TGTGCCAGCAGCTTAGGGGACAGGGAGAGAGATACGCAGTATTTT
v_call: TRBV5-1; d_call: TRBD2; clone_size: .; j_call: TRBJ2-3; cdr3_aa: CASSLGLAGADTQYF; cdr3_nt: TGCGCCAGCAGCTTGGGGCTAGCGGGAGCAGATACGCAGTATTTT
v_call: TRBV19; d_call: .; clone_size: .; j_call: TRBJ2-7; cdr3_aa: CASSMDRGDEQYF; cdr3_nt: TGTGCCAGTAGTATGGACAGAGGGGACGAGCAGTACTTC
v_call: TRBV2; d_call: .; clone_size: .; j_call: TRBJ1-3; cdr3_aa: CASSEWGSISGNTIYF; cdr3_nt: TGTGCCAGCAGTGAGTGGGGCTCAATCTCTGGAAACACCATATATTTT
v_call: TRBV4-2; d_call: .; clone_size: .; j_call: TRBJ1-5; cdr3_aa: CASSQVQGEASNQPQHF; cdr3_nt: TGTGCCAGCAGCCAAGTACAGGGAGAGGCTAGCAATCAGCCCCAGCATTTT
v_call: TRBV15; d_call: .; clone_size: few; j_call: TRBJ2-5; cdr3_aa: CATSSQLLETQYF; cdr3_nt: TGTGCCACCAGCAGTCAACTACTCGAGACCCAGTACTTC
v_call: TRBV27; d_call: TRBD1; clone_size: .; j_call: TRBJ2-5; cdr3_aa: CASSLSRGHEQYF; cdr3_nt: TGTGCCAGCAGTTTGTCCAGGGGGCATGAGCAGTACTTC
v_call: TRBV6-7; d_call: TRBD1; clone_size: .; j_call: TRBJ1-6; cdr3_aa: CASSYCPTGSSYNSPLHF; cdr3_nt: TGTGCCAGCAGTTACTGCCCGACAGGGAGCTCCTATAATTCACCCCTCCACTTT
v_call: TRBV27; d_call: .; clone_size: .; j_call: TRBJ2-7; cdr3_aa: CASSRRAGHEQYF; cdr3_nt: TGTGCCAGCAGTAGGAGGGCAGGGCACGAGCAGTACTTC
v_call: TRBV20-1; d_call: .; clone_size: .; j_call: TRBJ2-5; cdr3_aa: CSARGAETQYF; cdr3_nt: TGCAGTGCTAGAGGGGCGGAGACCCAGTACTTC
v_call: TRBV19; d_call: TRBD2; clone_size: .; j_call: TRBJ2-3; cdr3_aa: CATKRGIRDTQYF; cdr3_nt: TGTGCCACTAAGCGGGGGATTCGAGATACGCAGTATTTT
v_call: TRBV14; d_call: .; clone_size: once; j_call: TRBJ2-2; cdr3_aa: CASSQPWGRTGELFF; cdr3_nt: TGTGCCAGCAGCCAACCATGGGGGCGCACCGGGGAGCTGTTTTTT
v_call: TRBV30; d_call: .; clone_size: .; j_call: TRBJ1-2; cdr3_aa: CAWRVSGSINYGYTF; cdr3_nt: TGTGCCTGGAGGGTCTCAGGTTCAATTAACTATGGCTACACCTTC
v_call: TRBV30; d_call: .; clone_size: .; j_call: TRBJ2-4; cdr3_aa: CAWSVPRTAPAKNIQYF; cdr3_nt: TGTGCCTGGAGTGTACCCCGGACAGCCCCGGCCAAAAACATTCAGTACTTC
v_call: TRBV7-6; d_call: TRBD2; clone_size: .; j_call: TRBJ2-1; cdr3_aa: CASSLTSGRQEGEQFF; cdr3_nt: TGTGCCAGCAGCCTGACTAGCGGGAGGCAGGAAGGTGAGCAGTTCTTC
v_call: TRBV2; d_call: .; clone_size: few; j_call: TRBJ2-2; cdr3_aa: CASHREKTGELFF; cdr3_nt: TGTGCCAGCCACCGGGAAAAGACCGGGGAGCTGTTTTTT
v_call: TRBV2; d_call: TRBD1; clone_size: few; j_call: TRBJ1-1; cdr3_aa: CASRLLTGQGNTATYTEAFF; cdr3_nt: TGTGCCAGCAGATTATTAACAGGACAGGGGAATACCGCAACCTACACTGAAGCTTTCTTT
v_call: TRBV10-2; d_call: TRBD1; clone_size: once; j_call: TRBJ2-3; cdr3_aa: CASRRQGRADTQYF; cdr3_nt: TGCGCCAGCAGGCGACAGGGTCGGGCAGATACGCAGTATTTT
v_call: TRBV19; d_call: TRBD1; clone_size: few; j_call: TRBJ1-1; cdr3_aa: CASSTRTGNTEAFF; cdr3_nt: TGTGCCAGTAGTACGCGGACAGGGAACACTGAAGCTTTCTTT
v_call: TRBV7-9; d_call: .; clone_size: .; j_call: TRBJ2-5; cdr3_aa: CASKGDQETQYF; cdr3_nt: TGTGCCAGCAAAGGGGATCAAGAGACCCAGTACTTC
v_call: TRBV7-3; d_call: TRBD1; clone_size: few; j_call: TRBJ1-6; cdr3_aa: CASSLRGTGLSPLHF; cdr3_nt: TGTGCCAGCAGCTTACGGGGGACAGGCCTCTCCCCCCTCCACTTT
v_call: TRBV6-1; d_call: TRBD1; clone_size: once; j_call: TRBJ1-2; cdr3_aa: CASSGGQSVSGYTF; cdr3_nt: TGTGCCAGCAGTGGGGGACAGTCAGTGAGCGGCTACACCTTC
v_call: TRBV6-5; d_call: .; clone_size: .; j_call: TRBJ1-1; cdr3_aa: CASSSRGKNTEAFF; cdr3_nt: TGTGCCAGCAGTTCCAGGGGCAAGAACACTGAAGCTTTCTTT
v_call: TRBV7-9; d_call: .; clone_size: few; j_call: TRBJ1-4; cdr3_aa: CSSSPPLQGPEKLFF; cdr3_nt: TGTTCCAGCAGCCCACCTCTCCAGGGCCCTGAAAAACTGTTTTTT